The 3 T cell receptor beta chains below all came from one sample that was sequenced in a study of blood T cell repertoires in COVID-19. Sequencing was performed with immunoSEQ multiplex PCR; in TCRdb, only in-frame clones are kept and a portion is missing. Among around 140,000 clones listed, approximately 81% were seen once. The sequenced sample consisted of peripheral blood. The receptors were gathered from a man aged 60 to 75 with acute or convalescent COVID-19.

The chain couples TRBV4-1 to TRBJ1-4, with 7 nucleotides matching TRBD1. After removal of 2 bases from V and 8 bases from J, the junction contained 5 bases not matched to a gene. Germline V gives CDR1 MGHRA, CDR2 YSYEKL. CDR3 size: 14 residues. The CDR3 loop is CASSQRQGWEKLFF. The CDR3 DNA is TGCGCCAGCAGCCAACGACAGGGTTGGGAAAAACTGTTTTTT.

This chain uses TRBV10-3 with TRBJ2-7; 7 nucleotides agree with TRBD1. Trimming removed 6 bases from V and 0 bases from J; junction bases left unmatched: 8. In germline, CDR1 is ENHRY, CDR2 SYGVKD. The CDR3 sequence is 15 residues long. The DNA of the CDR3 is TGTGCCATCAGCCCGGGACAGACCCGCTCCTACGAGCAGTACTTC. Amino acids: CAISPGQTRSYEQYF.

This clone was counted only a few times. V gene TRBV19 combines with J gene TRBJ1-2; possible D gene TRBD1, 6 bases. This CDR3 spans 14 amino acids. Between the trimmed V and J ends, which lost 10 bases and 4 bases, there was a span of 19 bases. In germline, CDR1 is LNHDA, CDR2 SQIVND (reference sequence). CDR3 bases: TGTGCCACCCAGAGGGGGGGCCCGGGCTATGGCTACACCTTC. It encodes CATQRGGPGYGYTF.